One sample yielded the 7 T cell receptor beta chains listed below, sequenced in a study of blood T cell repertoires in COVID-19. TCRdb keeps only in-frame clones here, not all; method: immunoSEQ multiplex PCR. The data hold nearly 300,000 clones, with about 81% observed a single time. The material sequenced was peripheral blood. Receptors originate from a human donor with COVID-19, enrolled during active disease. The donor label of this sample is uncertain.

The gene calls are TRBV28 and TRBJ1-4, with 12 nucleotides matching TRBD1. The germline V gene encodes CDR1 MDHEN and CDR2 SYDVKM. The CDR3 spans 16 residues. Trimming at V came to 5 bases and at J to 8 bases, leaving 9 bases not matched to a gene. The CDR3 nucleotides are TGTGCCAGCAGTGTCCCGGGACAGGGGGCGAGCGAAAAACTGTTTTTT. This encodes CASSVPGQGASEKLFF.

The chain recombines TRBV19 with TRBJ2-1, with 13 bases aligning to TRBD2. J was trimmed by 8 bases and V by 5 bases; bases with no gene match: 9. CDR1 LNHDA and CDR2 SQIVND come from the germline V gene (reference sequence). The CDR3 sequence is 16 residues long. The CDR3 region has the DNA TGTGCCAGTAGTGTGGGACGGACTAGCGGGAGCCATGAGCAGTTCTTC. Protein product: CASSVGRTSGSHEQFF.

The gene calls are TRBV19 and TRBJ1-4; 9 bases agree with TRBD1. The CDR3 totals 15 residues. The junction had 3 bases not matched to a gene; V was cut back by 2 bases and J by 5 bases. Looked up from germline, CDR1 is LNHDA and CDR2 is SQIVND (reference sequence). CDR3 in amino acids: CASSISGTGNEKLFF. Here the CDR3 DNA reads TGTGCCAGTAGTATATCCGGGACAGGGAATGAAAAACTGTTTTTT.

V usage is TRBV6-5 and J usage is TRBJ1-5; 11 nucleotides match TRBD1. The CDR3 length is 14 residues. Germline assignment: CDR1 MNHEY and CDR2 SVGAGI. V lost 6 bases and J lost 2; bases outside the gene matches: 0. The CDR3 nucleotides are TGTGCCAGCAGGGGACAGGGGGGCAATCAGCCCCAGCATTTT. Translating it yields CASRGQGGNQPQHF.

This clone was recorded a few times. This chain connects TRBV5-1 to TRBJ1-1; D gene ambiguous. The CDR3 totals 15 residues. V was trimmed by 0 bases and J by 0 bases, leaving 9 bases between them. Germline CDR1 SGHRS, CDR2 YFSETQ. The CDR3 DNA sequence: TGCGCCAGCAGCTTGGGGGTCAGGTTGAACACTGAAGCTTTCTTT. Its translation: CASSLGVRLNTEAFF.

With respect to this clone: At the DNA level, this CDR3 is encoded by other sequences in the same sample as well. The chain carries TRBV9 and TRBJ1-2; D is possibly TRBD1 (6 bases). Germline loops: CDR1 SGDLS, CDR2 YYNGEE. V was cut by 0 bases and J by 6 bases, with 9 bases left in between. This CDR3 has 13 amino acids. The CDR3 protein is CASSVAPGDGYTF. The DNA of the CDR3 is TGTGCCAGCAGCGTAGCCCCAGGGGATGGCTACACCTTC.

As concerns this clone: The identical CDR3 is also encoded by other nucleotide sequences in the sample. The rearrangement links TRBV12-3 or TRBV12-4 to TRBJ1-1; the D gene is possibly TRBD1 (6 bases). The germline V and J ends were trimmed by 3 bases and 4 bases, with 9 bases remaining between them. The CDR3 extends over 13 amino acids. In DNA, the CDR3 is TGTGCCAGCAGTTTCCAAGGGGGCACTGAAGCTTTCTTT. This encodes CASSFQGGTEAFF.